These 17 T cell receptor beta chains were all obtained from the same sample, sequenced in a study of shared clonotypes between healthy human individuals. Sequencing was performed with immunoSEQ multiplex PCR; in TCRdb, only in-frame clones are kept and a portion is missing. The sample consists of about 2 million clones, approximately 95% of them appearing once. Material for sequencing was naive CD4+ T cells sorted from blood. This sample's subset: CD45RA+ positively selected. These receptors originate from a man between 18 and 35 years old in good health.

Concerning this clone: Other DNA sequences from this sample encode an identical CDR3 as well. The chain employs TRBV5-1 and TRBJ1-5; the D is unclear. Trimming pared 0 bases from V and 7 bases from J, leaving 11 bases between. CDR1 SGHRS and CDR2 YFSETQ come from the germline V gene. CDR3 length: 14 residues. The CDR3 region has the DNA TGCGCCAGCAGCTTGGCCGGTGGGAGCCAGCCCCAGCATTTT. This gives the protein CASSLAGGSQPQHF. Complete variable domain (other parts from reference TRBV5-1 and TRBJ1-5): KAGVTQTPRYLIKTRGQQVTLSCSPISGHRSVSWYQQTPGQGLQFLFEYFSETQRNKGNFPGRFSGRQFSNSRSEMNVSTLELGDSALYLCASSLAGGSQPQHFGDGTRLSIL.

V gene TRBV19 combines with J gene TRBJ2-7; D remains unclear. Germline V gives CDR1 LNHDA, CDR2 SQIVND (reference sequence). The CDR3 is made up of 16 amino acids. With 0 bases removed from V and 4 bases from J, the gap between germline ends came to 16 bases. In nucleotides, the CDR3 is TGTGCCAGTAGTATAGAGAAGTCCCACCTTCCTTACGAGCAGTACTTC. Translated, it gives CASSIEKSHLPYEQYF.

With regard to this clone: Within the sample, other DNA sequences also encode this same CDR3. The V call is TRBV6-1, the J call TRBJ2-2; the D is unclear. CDR1 and CDR2 from the germline V gene are MNHNS and SASEGT. This CDR3 spans 13 amino acids. Trimming took 1 base from V and 5 from J, leaving 5 bases between them. This CDR3 reads CASSEVGTGELFF. Written as DNA, the CDR3 is TGTGCCAGCAGTGAAGTGGGGACCGGGGAGCTGTTTTTT.

The chain joins TRBV7-6 to TRBJ2-3, with D maybe TRBD1 (6 bases). Germline V gene lookup returns CDR1 SGHVS and CDR2 FNYEAQ. The CDR3 is 15 residues long. V dropped 5 bases and J dropped 5 bases, with 17 bases sitting between them. The CDR3 coding sequence is TGTGCCAGCAGCCCGAAGGGCAAGGACAGAGATACGCAGTATTTT. This codes for CASSPKGKDRDTQYF.

This sequence joins TRBV5-4 and TRBJ2-2, with 8 bases matching TRBD2. The CDR3 consists of 16 residues. CDR1 is SGHNT and CDR2 is YYREEE in the germline V gene (reference sequence). Unmatched junction bases numbered 6, after V lost 3 bases and J lost 2 bases. The CDR3, as DNA: TGTGCCAGCAGCTCTCAATTAGCGGGAAACACCGGGGAGCTGTTTTTT. It is translated as CASSSQLAGNTGELFF.

The rearrangement uses TRBV30 and TRBJ2-3; 9 positions match TRBD2. With V trimmed by 2 bases and J by 4 bases, 4 bases remained unmatched. Germline CDR1 and CDR2: GTSNPN and SVGIG (reference sequence). There are 14 residues in the CDR3. The CDR3 coding sequence is TGTGCCTGGAGTTCTCGCGGGAGGGCAGATACGCAGTATTTT. This gives the protein CAWSSRGRADTQYF.

The chain combines TRBV7-2 with TRBJ2-3, with 8 bases fitting TRBD2. The V gene's germline CDR1 is SGHTA and CDR2 FQGNSA. J was trimmed by 5 bases and V by 5 bases; bases with no gene match: 18. This CDR3 region has 18 residues. The CDR3 nucleotides read TGTGCCAGCAGCCCCCGGCCCAACAGCGGGAGTAAGAGAGATACGCAGTATTTT. Its translation: CASSPRPNSGSKRDTQYF.

This chain connects TRBV6-1 to TRBJ1-1; 7 nucleotides line up with TRBD1. Germline CDR1 reads MNHNS; CDR2 reads SASEGT. The CDR3 covers 14 residues. V lost 3 bases and J lost 2; bases outside the gene matches: 3. The CDR3 is CASSEQGVNTEAFF. CDR3 nucleotides: TGTGCCAGCAGTGAGCAGGGGGTTAACACTGAAGCTTTCTTT.

The V call is TRBV5-6, the J call TRBJ1-2; 7 bases match TRBD1. Germline V lookup: CDR1 SGHDT, CDR2 YYEEEE. This CDR3 comprises 13 residues. V shed 5 bases and J 6 bases; nucleotides not matched to a gene: 7. The CDR3 DNA reads as TGTGCCAGCAGTTGGACAGGTTTAGATGGCTACACCTTC. This translates into CASSWTGLDGYTF.

This clone was counted a single time. The V call is TRBV11-3, the J call TRBJ2-1; 14 bases are shared with TRBD2. Germline CDR1 is SGHNT and CDR2 is YENEEA. The CDR3 is 18 amino acids. V was pared by 5 bases and J by 5 bases, with 11 bases of the junction left unmatched. The chain's CDR3 is CASSMGTSGSRRNNEQFF. In DNA, the CDR3 is TGTGCCAGCAGCATGGGGACTAGCGGGAGCCGCAGGAACAATGAGCAGTTCTTC.

The V gene is TRBV4-1, the J gene TRBJ2-3; weak D call: TRBD1 (6 bases). The germline CDR1 and CDR2 sequences are MGHRA and YSYEKL. V was cut by 2 bases and J by 2 bases, with 17 bases left in between. CDR3 length: 17 residues. The CDR3 here is CASSQSAFQGNTDTQYF. DNA for the CDR3: TGCGCCAGCAGCCAATCCGCGTTCCAGGGGAACACAGATACGCAGTATTTT.

This clone was recorded once. The chain links TRBV29-1 to TRBJ1-1; possibly TRBD1 for D (5 bases). CDR3 length: 12 amino acids. In germline, CDR1 is SQVTM, CDR2 ANQGSEA. The ends were cut back, 5 bases at V and 5 bases at J, with 12 bases in the middle. CDR3 protein: CSVTQGGTEAFF. In DNA, the CDR3 is TGCAGCGTTACCCAGGGAGGTACTGAAGCTTTCTTT.

The J gene is TRBJ1-2, the V gene TRBV6-5; no definite D call. Between the trimmed V and J ends, which lost 10 bases and 8 bases, there was a span of 20 bases. Germline assignment: CDR1 MNHEY and CDR2 SVGAGI. CDR3 length equals 13 residues. The CDR3 nucleotides are TGTGCCACTAAATACGGGGAGGTGGAGGGCTACACCTTC. Its translation is CATKYGEVEGYTF.

The CDR3 DNA reads TGTGCCAGCAGCTTCGACAGGGGGCGACTCAAGGTCAATCAGCCCCAGCATTTT. Translation gives CASSFDRGRLKVNQPQHF. The V call is TRBV7-8, the J call TRBJ1-5; 10 bases map to TRBD1. The germline V gene has CDR1 SGHVS and CDR2 FQNEAQ. V was pared by 3 bases and J by 3 bases, with 11 bases of the junction left unmatched. The length of the CDR3 is 18 residues.

V is TRBV25-1 and J is TRBJ2-1, with 14 nucleotides matching TRBD2. The CDR3 contains 17 residues. After removal of 3 bases from V and 0 bases from J, the junction contained 1 base not matched to a gene. CDR1 MGHDK and CDR2 SYGVNS come from the germline V gene. CDR3 sequence: CASSDGTSGSSYNEQFF. CDR3 DNA sequence: TGTGCCAGCAGTGATGGGACTAGCGGGAGCTCCTACAATGAGCAGTTCTTC.

This chain connects TRBV15 to TRBJ2-1; TRBD2 agrees at 8 bases. CDR1 is LNHNV and CDR2 is YYDKDF in the germline V gene (reference sequence). Germline trimming cut 3 bases from V and 6 bases from J; bases unmatched to any gene: 13. The CDR3 covers 17 residues. As DNA, the CDR3 is TGTGCCACCAGCAGCCCCCCTCGACTAGCGCCGTTCAATGAGCAGTTCTTC. Translation: CATSSPPRLAPFNEQFF.

This chain connects TRBV2 to TRBJ2-6, with D unresolved. CDR3 length: 13 residues. Germline V CDR1 and CDR2: SNHLY, FYNNEI. Trimming removed 4 bases at V and 2 bases at J, with 3 bases between. CDR3 sequence reads: CASSVAGANVLTF. The CDR3 DNA sequence: TGTGCCAGCAGTGTGGCTGGGGCCAACGTCCTGACTTTC.